This T cell receptor beta chain emerged from a study of blood T cell repertoires in COVID-19. In the study overall: Acute and convalescent COVID-19 specimens originated in the United States, Italy and Spain.

Under the authors' procedure: Amplification with reference gene primers provided the estimates of nucleated cell counts. TCRdb's copy holds only in-frame clones and misses some; the assay was immunoSEQ multiplex PCR. Clonal size and the V and J genes are those of that table, whereas D and trimming came from the DNA. The sample lists under 250,000 clones; about four fifths were seen once. Source material: peripheral blood. The sequence came from a man aged 45-65 years with active or convalescent COVID-19.

The CDR3 DNA follows: TGTGCCAGCAAAACTAGCGGGGCGCACAATGAGCAGTTCTTC. It specifies CASKTSGAHNEQFF. The chain combines TRBV27 with TRBJ2-1; 10 bases fit TRBD2. Trimming cost V 7 bases and J 5 bases; bases outside gene matches: 5. CDR1 is MNHEY, CDR2 SMNVEV, per germline (reference sequence). This CDR3 has 14 amino acids.